This entry concerns a single TCR beta chain. Its antigen remains unidentified. Prior autoimmune disease or systemic immunosuppression barred patients. This specimen belongs to a study of OX40 agonist ivuxolimab in advanced cancers. On the study more broadly: Checkpoint inhibitors had been given previously to about 40% of patients. Partial responses were achieved by three patients: one hepatocellular carcinoma, two cutaneous melanoma.

Sequencing used immunoSEQ multiplex PCR; TCRdb keeps in-frame clones, though not all of them. The sample carries about 79,000 clones, approximately 92% recorded once. Study results and caveats: With doses of 0.1 to 3.0 mg/kg, CD4+ and CD8+ blood T cells had undergone clonal expansion by week 6.

There are 15 residues in the CDR3. Trimming removed 7 bases from V and 11 bases from J, with 24 bases in between. Germline V lookup: CDR1 SNHLY, CDR2 FYNNEI. The source of this sequence is an adult with an advanced solid tumor such as melanoma, head and neck, liver or kidney cancer. Sequencing used CD4+ or CD8+ T cells sorted from blood, obtained in a trial of the OX40 agonist ivuxolimab. The J gene is TRBJ1-5, the V gene TRBV2, with D perhaps matching TRBD1 (6 bases). The DNA for the CDR3 is TGTGCCAGCAAGCTCGCCCGAGGACAGCTAGCGGCCCAGCATTTT. Translating it yields CASKLARGQLAAQHF. The full variable domain, in which reference TRBV2 and TRBJ1-5 provide the parts outside the CDR3, is EPEVTQTPSHQVTQMGQEVILRCVPISNHLYFYWYRQILGQKVEFLVSFYNNEISEKSEIFDDQFSVERPDGSNFTLKIRSTKLEDSAMYFCASKLARGQLAAQHFGDGTRLSIL.